This TCR beta chain was sequenced during a study of T cells after yellow fever vaccination. One entry per CDR3 protein, called by TCRdb with MiXCR from the 5' RACE reads. The data show about 160,000 distinct CDR3 sequences, approximately 6.7% seen once. The CDR3 consists of 14 residues. V gave up 1 base and J gave up 7 bases, with 11 bases separating them. Germline V gene data show CDR1 as SGHAT and CDR2 as FQNNGV. Many counts were recorded for this clonotype. The chain carries TRBV11-2 and TRBJ2-1, with no clear D. Sequenced here: CD4+ T cells sorted from PBMCs, sampled around 5 days after the first yellow fever vaccination. The TCR sequence derives from a man in his late teens or twenties who received the YFV17D yellow fever vaccine. Here the CDR3 reads CASSLGSPVNEQFF. The DNA for the CDR3 is TGTGCCAGCAGCTTAGGGTCCCCCGTGAATGAGCAGTTCTTC.